The 10 T cell receptor beta chains given below trace back to one sample, sequenced in a study of human T cells and chemical hapten exposure (dated by TCRdb to about 2021). Library preparation employed RACE. Sequencing was performed on a NextSeq 500. Through fastp at Q25 and MiXCR, TCRdb rebuilt clones from the public reads, retaining in-frame beta chains. Records with the same CDR3 protein are collapsed into one entry carrying the most frequent genes and DNA. This sample has 87,000 or so distinct CDR3 sequences in its table, and 9.6% of those were observed once. Roughly 3.5% of the sample lies in the top ten. Read against the paper, the sample's time point label means: pre-sensitization, week 0. The intended sense of this specimen's treatment or condition label: therapeutic diphenylcyclopropenone sensitization with weekly scalp DPC. The sequences come from whole blood, collected in connection with sensitization to the hapten diphenylcyclopropenone (DPC). These TCRs come from a woman aged 40 to 50 with alopecia areata. Some clones in this sample may be carry-over from other donors' samples.

This clonotype has just a few counts. The chain employs TRBV12-3 or TRBV12-4 and TRBJ1-3; D is unresolved. Trimming pared 7 bases from V and 4 bases from J, leaving 11 bases between. The CDR3 is made up of 13 amino acids. The CDR3 loop is CASNPLGGNTIYF. The CDR3 nucleotides read TGTGCCAGCAACCCACTCGGGGGAAACACCATATATTTT.

This chain connects TRBV12-5 to TRBJ2-3; tentatively, D is TRBD2 (5 bases). The CDR3 consists of 12 residues. The germline gives CDR1 LGHNT, CDR2 FRNRAP. The V end lost 1 base, the J end lost 6 bases, and 5 bases lay between the germline ends. The CDR3 sequence: CASGLGGDTQYF. In DNA, the CDR3 is TGTGCTAGTGGTTTGGGAGGGGATACGCAGTATTTT.

In this sample, this clonotype turned up a few times. This chain uses TRBV7-9 with TRBJ2-5; perhaps TRBD2 as D (6 bases). Germline CDR1 reads SEHNR; CDR2 reads FQNEAQ (reference sequence). Deletions cut 4 bases from V and 0 bases from J, with 12 bases between. The CDR3 is made up of 15 amino acids. For the CDR3, the DNA is TGTGCCAGCAGCTGGACCGGAGGGGACCAAGAGACCCAGTACTTC. It codes for CASSWTGGDQETQYF.

In this sample, this clonotype turned up many times. This chain links TRBV5-4 with TRBJ1-6; D is perhaps TRBD1 (5 bases). In germline, CDR1 is SGHNT, CDR2 YYREEE (reference sequence). The CDR3 contains 15 residues. V was pared by 7 bases and J by 6 bases, with 17 bases between. CDR3 residues: CASHSDGARNSPLHF. The DNA for the CDR3 is TGTGCCAGCCATTCGGACGGGGCGCGTAATTCACCCCTCCACTTT. The whole variable domain, remainder taken from reference TRBV5-4 and TRBJ1-6, is ETGVTQSPTHLIKTRGQQVTLRCSSQSGHNTVSWYQQALGQGPQFIFQYYREEENGRGNFPPRFSGLQFPNYSSELNVNALELDDSALYLCASHSDGARNSPLHFGNGTRLTVT.

At least ten counts were recorded for this clonotype. This chain joins TRBV12-5 and TRBJ2-2; a weak D match, TRBD1 (6 bases). The germline V and J ends were trimmed by 0 bases and 8 bases, with 13 bases remaining between them. This CDR3 region has 15 residues. Germline loops: CDR1 LGHNT, CDR2 FRNRAP. DNA of the CDR3: TGTGCTAGTGGTTTGGTACAGGGCCAGCTAGGGGAGCTGTTTTTT. Its protein product is CASGLVQGQLGELFF.

This clonotype was detected ten times or more. The chain links TRBV6-1 to TRBJ1-2; tentatively, D is TRBD1 (5 bases). CDR3 size: 15 residues. Germline values: CDR1 MNHNS, CDR2 SASEGT. V dropped 4 bases and J dropped 3 bases, with 15 bases sitting between them. DNA of the CDR3: TGTGCCAGCAGTGCGAGGAGGGGAGGATACTATGGCTACACCTTC. It yields the protein CASSARRGGYYGYTF.

This clonotype was seen many times. This chain uses TRBV14 with TRBJ1-2; D gene ambiguous. The CDR3 contains 14 residues. V was cut by 3 bases and J by 3 bases, with 11 bases left in between. Germline V lookup: CDR1 SGHDN, CDR2 FVKESK. CDR3 coding DNA: TGTGCCAGCAGCCACTGGTTATGGGACTATGGCTACACCTTC. This gives the protein CASSHWLWDYGYTF.

This clonotype turned up a few times. The rearrangement joins TRBV7-9 to TRBJ2-6; possible D gene TRBD2, 7 bases. The CDR3 runs to 16 residues. Germline-derived CDR1 and CDR2 are SEHNR and FQNEAQ (reference sequence). V lost 7 bases, J lost 2 bases, and 15 bases lay in between. CDR3 sequence reads: CASMEQGGTGANVLTF. CDR3 DNA sequence: TGTGCCAGCATGGAACAGGGAGGGACTGGGGCCAACGTCCTGACTTTC.

This clonotype has a count of ten or more. This chain connects TRBV10-2 to TRBJ1-1; D may be TRBD1 (5 bases). The CDR3 is 15 amino acids. Trimming removed 0 bases from V and 4 bases from J, with 12 bases in between. Germline CDR1 WSHSY, CDR2 SAAADI. The CDR3 DNA follows: TGCGCCAGCAGTGAGTCGCCAGGGATGACCACTGAAGCTTTCTTT. Translated: CASSESPGMTTEAFF.

This clonotype was counted at least ten times. The rearrangement joins TRBV5-1 to TRBJ1-5; 7 bases map to TRBD1. Germline V gene data show CDR1 as SGHRS and CDR2 as YFSETQ. The CDR3 is made up of 15 amino acids. The junction had 5 bases not matched to a gene; V was cut back by 4 bases and J by 1 base. The CDR3 DNA sequence: TGCGCCAGCAGCGAGGGACAGTCAAGCAATCAGCCCCAGCATTTT. It is translated as CASSEGQSSNQPQHF.